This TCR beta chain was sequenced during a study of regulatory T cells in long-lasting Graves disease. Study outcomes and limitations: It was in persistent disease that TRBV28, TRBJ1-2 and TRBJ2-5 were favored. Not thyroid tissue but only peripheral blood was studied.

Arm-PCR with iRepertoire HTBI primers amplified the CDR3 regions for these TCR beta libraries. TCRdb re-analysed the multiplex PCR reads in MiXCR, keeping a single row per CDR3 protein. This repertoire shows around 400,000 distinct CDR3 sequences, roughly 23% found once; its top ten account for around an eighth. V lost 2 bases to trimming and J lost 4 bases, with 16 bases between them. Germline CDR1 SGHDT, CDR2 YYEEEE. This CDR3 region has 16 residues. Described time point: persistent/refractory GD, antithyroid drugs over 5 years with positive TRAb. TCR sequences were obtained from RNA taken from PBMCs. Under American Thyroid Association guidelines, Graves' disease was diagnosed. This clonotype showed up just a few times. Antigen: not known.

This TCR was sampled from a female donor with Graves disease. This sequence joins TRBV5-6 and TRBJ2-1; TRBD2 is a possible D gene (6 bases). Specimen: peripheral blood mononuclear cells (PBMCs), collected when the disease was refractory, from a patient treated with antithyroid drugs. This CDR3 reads CASSLLALNLYNEQFF. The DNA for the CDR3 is TGTGCCAGCAGCTTACTAGCCCTCAATTTATACAATGAGCAGTTCTTC.